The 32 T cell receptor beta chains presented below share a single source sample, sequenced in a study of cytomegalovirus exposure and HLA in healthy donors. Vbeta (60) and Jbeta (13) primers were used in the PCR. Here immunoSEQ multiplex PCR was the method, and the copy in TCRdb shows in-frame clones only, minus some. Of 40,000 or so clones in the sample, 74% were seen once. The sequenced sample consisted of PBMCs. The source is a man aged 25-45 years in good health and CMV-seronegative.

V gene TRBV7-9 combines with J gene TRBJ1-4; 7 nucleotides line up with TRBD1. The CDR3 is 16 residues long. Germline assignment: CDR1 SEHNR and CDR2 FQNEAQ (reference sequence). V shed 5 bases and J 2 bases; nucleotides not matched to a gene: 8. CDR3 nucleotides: TGTGCCAGCAGCCAGTGGGACAGCCAGACTAATGAAAAACTGTTTTTT. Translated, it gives CASSQWDSQTNEKLFF.

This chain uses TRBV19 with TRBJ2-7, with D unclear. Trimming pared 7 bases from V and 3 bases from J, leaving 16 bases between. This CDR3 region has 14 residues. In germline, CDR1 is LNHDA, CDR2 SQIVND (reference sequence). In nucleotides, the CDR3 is TGTGCCAGTAAACCCGCTACCAACTACTACGAGCAGTACTTC. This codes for CASKPATNYYEQYF. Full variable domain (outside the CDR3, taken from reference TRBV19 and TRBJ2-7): DGGITQSPKYLFRKEGQNVTLSCEQNLNHDAMYWYRQDPGQGLRLIYYSQIVNDFQKGDIAEGYSVSREKKESFPLTVTSAQKNPTAFYLCASKPATNYYEQYFGPGTRLTVT.

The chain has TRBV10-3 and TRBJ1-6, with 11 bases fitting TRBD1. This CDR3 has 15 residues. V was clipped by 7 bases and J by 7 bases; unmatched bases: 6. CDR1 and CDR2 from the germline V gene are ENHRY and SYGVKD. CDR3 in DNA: TGTGCCATCAATCGGGGACAGGGGGAAAATTCACCCCTCCACTTT. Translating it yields CAINRGQGENSPLHF.

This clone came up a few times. CDR3 in DNA: TGTGCCAGCAGTTACACCAAATCGGGAGGGGGTGAAGCTTTCTTT. This encodes CASSYTKSGGGEAFF. This chain links TRBV6-5 with TRBJ1-1; possibly TRBD1 for D (6 bases). V gave up 2 bases and J gave up 7 bases, with 17 bases separating them. CDR1 is MNHEY and CDR2 is SVGAGI in the germline V gene. There are 15 residues in the CDR3.

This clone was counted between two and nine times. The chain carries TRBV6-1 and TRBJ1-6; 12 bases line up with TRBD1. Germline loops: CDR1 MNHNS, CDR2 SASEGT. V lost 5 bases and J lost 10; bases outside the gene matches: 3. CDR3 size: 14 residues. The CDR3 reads CASSTGTGGSPLHF. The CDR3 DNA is TGTGCCAGCAGTACCGGGACAGGGGGCTCACCCCTCCACTTT.

This chain's CDR3 is CASSTGNPEAFF. The CDR3 nucleotides read TGTGCCAGTAGTACCGGGAATCCTGAAGCTTTCTTT. The gene calls are TRBV19 and TRBJ1-1; D call uncertain. V dropped 4 bases and J dropped 6 bases, with 9 bases sitting between them. The CDR3 covers 12 residues. Germline assignment: CDR1 LNHDA and CDR2 SQIVND (reference sequence).

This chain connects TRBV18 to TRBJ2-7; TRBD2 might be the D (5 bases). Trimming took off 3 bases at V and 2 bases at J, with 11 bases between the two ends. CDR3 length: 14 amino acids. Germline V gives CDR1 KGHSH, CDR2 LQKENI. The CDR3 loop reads CASSPGRGTYEQYF. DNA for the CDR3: TGTGCCAGCTCACCTGGTCGGGGAACCTACGAGCAGTACTTC.

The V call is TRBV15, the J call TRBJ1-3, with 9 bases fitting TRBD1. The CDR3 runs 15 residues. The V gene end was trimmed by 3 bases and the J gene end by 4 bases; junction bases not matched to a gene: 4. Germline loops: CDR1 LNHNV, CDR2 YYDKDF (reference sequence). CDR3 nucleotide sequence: TGTGCCACCAGCAGCGACAGGGGGAACGGAAACACCATATATTTT. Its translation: CATSSDRGNGNTIYF. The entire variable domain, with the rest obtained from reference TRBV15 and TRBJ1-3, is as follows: DAMVIQNPRYQVTQFGKPVTLSCSQTLNHNVMYWYQQKSSQAPKLLFHYYDKDFNNEADTPDNFQSRRPNTSFCFLDIRSPGLGDTAMYLCATSSDRGNGNTIYFGEGSWLTVV.

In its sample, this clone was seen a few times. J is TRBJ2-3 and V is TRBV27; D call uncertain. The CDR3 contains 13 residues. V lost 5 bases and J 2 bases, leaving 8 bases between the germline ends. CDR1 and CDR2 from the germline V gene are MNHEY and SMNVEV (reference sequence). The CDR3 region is CASSSDPTDTQYF. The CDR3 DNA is TGTGCCAGCAGTAGCGACCCCACAGATACGCAGTATTTT.

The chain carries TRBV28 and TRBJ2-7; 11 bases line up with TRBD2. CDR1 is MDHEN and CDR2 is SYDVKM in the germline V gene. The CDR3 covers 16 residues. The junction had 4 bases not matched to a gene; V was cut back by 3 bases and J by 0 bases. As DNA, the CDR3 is TGTGCCAGCAGTTTTCCCGGGACTAGCGGCTCCTACGAGCAGTACTTC. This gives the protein CASSFPGTSGSYEQYF.

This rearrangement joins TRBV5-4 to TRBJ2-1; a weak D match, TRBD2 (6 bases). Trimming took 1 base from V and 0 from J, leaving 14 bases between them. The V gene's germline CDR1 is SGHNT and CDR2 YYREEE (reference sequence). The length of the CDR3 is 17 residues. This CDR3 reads CASSLNPLALSYNEQFF. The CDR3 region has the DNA TGTGCCAGCAGCTTGAACCCTCTAGCGCTCTCCTACAATGAGCAGTTCTTC.

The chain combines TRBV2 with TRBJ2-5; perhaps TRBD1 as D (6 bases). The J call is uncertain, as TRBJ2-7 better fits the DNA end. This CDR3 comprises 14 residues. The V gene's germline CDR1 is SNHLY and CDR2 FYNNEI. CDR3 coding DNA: TGTGCCAGCAACGGGGACACAGGGAGTTACGAGCAGTACTTC. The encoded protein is CASNGDTGSYEQYF.

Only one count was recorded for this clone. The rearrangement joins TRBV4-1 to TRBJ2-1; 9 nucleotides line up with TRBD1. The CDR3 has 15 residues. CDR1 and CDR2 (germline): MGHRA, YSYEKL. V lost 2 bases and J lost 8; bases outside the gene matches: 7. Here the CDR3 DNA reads TGCGCCAGCAGCCAACATGGACAGGGGCTTGATGAGCAGTTCTTC. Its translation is CASSQHGQGLDEQFF.

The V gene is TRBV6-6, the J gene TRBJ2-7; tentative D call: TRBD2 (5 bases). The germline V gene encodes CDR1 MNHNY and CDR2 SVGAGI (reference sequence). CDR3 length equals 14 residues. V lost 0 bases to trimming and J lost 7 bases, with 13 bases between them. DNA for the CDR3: TGTGCCAGCAGTTACTCGTCGGGGATGGGGGAGCAGTACTTC. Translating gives CASSYSSGMGEQYF.

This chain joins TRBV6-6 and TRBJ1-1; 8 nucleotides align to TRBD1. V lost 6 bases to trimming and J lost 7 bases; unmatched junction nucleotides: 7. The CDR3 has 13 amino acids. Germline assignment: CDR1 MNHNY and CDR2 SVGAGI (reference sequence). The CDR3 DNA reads TGTGCCAGCAGCCAAAGACAGGGGATTGAAGCTTTCTTT. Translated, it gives CASSQRQGIEAFF.

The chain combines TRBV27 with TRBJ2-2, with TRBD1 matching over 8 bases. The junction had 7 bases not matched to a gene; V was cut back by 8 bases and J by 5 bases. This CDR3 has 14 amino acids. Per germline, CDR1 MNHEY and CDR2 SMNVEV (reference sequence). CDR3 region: CASRTGPLTGELFF. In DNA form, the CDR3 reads TGTGCCAGCCGGACAGGGCCTCTAACCGGGGAGCTGTTTTTT.

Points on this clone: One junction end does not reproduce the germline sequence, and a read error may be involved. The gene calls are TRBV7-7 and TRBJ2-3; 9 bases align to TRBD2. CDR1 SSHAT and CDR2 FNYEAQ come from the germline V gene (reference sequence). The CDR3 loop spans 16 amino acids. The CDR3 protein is CASSSEQREVADTQYF. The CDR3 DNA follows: TGTGCTAGCAGCAGCGAGCAGCGGGAGGTGGCGGATACGCAGTATTTT.

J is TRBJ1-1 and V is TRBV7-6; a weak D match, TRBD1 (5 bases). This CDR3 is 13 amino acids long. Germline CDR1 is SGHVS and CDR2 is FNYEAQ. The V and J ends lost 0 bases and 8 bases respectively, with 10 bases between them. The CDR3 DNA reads TGTGCCAGCAGCTTAGCGTCAGGGAGGGAAGCTTTCTTT. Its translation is CASSLASGREAFF.

CDR3 loop: CASRTGRLDTEAFF. CDR3 DNA: TGTGCCAGCAGAACCGGGAGGCTCGACACTGAAGCTTTCTTT. The genes are TRBV11-2 and TRBJ1-1, with unresolved D. The CDR3 totals 14 residues. The V and J ends lost 6 bases and 3 bases respectively, with 14 bases between them. From germline, CDR1 is SGHAT and CDR2 FQNNGV.

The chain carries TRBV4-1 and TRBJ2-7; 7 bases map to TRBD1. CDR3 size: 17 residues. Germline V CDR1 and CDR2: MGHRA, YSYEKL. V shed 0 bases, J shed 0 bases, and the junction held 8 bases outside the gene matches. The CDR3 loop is CASSQEGVGDSSYEQYF. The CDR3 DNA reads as TGCGCCAGCAGCCAAGAAGGGGTCGGGGACAGCTCCTACGAGCAGTACTTC.

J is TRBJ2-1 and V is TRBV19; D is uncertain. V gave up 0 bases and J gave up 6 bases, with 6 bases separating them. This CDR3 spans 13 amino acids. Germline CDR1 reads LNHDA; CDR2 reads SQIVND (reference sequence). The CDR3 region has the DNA TGTGCCAGTAGTATAGATCCAGGCAATGAGCAGTTCTTC. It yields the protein CASSIDPGNEQFF.

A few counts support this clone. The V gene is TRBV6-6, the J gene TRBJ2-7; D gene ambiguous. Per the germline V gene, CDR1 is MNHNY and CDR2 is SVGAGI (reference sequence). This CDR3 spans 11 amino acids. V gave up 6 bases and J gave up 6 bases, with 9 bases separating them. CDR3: CASSPRGEQYF. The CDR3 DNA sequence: TGTGCCAGCAGCCCCCGAGGCGAGCAGTACTTC.

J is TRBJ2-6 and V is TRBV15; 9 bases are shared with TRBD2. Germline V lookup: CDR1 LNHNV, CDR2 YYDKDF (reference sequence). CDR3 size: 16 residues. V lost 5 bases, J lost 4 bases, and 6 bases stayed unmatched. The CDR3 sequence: CATSGGLASGANVLTF. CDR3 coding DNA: TGTGCCACCAGCGGGGGACTAGCCTCCGGGGCCAACGTCCTGACTTTC.

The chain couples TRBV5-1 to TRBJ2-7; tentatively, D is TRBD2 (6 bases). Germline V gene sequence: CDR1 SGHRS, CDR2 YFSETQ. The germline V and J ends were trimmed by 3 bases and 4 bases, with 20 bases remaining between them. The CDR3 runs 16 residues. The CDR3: CASSSALFGSDYEQYF. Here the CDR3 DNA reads TGCGCCAGCAGCTCGGCCCTCTTCGGGAGTGATTACGAGCAGTACTTC.

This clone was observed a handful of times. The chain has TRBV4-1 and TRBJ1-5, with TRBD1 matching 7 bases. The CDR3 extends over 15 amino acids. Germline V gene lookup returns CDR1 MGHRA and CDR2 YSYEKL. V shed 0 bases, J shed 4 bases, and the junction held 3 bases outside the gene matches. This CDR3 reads CASSQEQGTNQPQHF. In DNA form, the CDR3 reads TGCGCCAGCAGCCAAGAACAGGGGACGAATCAGCCCCAGCATTTT.

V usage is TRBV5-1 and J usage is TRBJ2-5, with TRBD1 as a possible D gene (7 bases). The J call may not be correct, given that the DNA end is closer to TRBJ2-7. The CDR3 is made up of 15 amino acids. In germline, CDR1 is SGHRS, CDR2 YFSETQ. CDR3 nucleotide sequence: TGCGCCAGCAGCTCCCAGGGGGGCCTCGCCTACGAGCAGTACTTC. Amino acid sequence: CASSSQGGLAYEQYF.

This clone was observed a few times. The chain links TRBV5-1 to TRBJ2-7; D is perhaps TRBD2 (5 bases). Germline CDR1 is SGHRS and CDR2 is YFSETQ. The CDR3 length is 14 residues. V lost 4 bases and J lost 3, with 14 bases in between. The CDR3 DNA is TGCGCCAGCAGCCCCCTGCGGGCAGACTACGAGCAGTACTTC. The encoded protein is CASSPLRADYEQYF.

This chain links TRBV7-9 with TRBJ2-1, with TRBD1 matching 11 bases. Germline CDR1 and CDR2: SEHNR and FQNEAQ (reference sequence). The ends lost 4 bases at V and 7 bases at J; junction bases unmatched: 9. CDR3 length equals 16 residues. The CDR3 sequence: CASSSPPGQGGNEQFF. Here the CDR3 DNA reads TGTGCCAGCAGCTCACCTCCGGGACAGGGGGGTAATGAGCAGTTCTTC.

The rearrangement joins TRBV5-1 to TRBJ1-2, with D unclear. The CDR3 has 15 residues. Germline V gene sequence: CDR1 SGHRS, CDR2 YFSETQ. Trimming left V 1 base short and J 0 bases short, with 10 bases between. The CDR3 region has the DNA TGCGCCAGCAGCTTGTCGTCCGGAGCTAACTATGGCTACACCTTC. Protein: CASSLSSGANYGYTF.

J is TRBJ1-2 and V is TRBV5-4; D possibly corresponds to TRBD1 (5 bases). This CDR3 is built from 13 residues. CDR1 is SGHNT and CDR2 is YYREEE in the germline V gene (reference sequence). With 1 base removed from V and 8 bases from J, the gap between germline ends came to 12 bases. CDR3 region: CASSLFGGAGYTF. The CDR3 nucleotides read TGTGCCAGCAGCTTGTTCGGGGGAGCGGGCTACACCTTC.

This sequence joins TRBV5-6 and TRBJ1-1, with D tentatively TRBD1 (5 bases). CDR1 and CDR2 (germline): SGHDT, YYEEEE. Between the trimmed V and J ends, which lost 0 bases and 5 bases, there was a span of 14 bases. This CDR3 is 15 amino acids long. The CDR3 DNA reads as TGTGCCAGCAGCTTGGTGGGGGGTAGAGATACTGAAGCTTTCTTT. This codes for CASSLVGGRDTEAFF. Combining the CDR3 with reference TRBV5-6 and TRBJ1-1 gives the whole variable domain DAGVTQSPTHLIKTRGQQVTLRCSPKSGHDTVSWYQQALGQGPQFIFQYYEEEERQRGNFPDRFSGHQFPNYSSELNVNALLLGDSALYLCASSLVGGRDTEAFFGQGTRLTVV.

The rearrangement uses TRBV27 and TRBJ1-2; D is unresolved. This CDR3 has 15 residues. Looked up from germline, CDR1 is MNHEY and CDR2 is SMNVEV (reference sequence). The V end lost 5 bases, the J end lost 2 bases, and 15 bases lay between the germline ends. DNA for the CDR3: TGTGCCAGCAGTCCGTACAAAGAGGCCAACTATGGCTACACCTTC. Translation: CASSPYKEANYGYTF.